This T cell receptor beta chain was sequenced during a study of OX40 agonist ivuxolimab in advanced cancers. Sampled blood was obtained at baseline, cycle 4 day 1, and cycle 7 day 1. This CDR3 has 13 amino acids. Deletions cut 7 bases from V and 2 bases from J, with 12 bases between. Germline assignment: CDR1 MNHEY and CDR2 SMNVEV (reference sequence). Regarding this clone: Its antigen is still unknown.

Study-wide points: Both blood CD4+ and CD8+ T cells showed clonal growth by week 6 at 0.1 to 3.0 mg/kg. CD8+ T cells averaged more expanded clones than CD4+.

The repertoire was sequenced with immunoSEQ multiplex PCR; TCRdb's copy has only in-frame clones and lacks some. The sample gives 35,000 to 45,000 clones, approximately 84% of which show up once; over 15% is in the top ten. The chain is built from TRBV27 and TRBJ2-7; D gene uncertain. The specimen was CD4+ or CD8+ T cells sorted from blood, collected in a trial of the OX40 agonist ivuxolimab. This TCR was recovered from an adult with an advanced solid tumor such as melanoma, head and neck, liver or kidney cancer. CDR3 DNA sequence: TGTGCCAGCAAACTCTGGGGTGCCTACGAGCAGTACTTC. Encoded protein: CASKLWGAYEQYF.